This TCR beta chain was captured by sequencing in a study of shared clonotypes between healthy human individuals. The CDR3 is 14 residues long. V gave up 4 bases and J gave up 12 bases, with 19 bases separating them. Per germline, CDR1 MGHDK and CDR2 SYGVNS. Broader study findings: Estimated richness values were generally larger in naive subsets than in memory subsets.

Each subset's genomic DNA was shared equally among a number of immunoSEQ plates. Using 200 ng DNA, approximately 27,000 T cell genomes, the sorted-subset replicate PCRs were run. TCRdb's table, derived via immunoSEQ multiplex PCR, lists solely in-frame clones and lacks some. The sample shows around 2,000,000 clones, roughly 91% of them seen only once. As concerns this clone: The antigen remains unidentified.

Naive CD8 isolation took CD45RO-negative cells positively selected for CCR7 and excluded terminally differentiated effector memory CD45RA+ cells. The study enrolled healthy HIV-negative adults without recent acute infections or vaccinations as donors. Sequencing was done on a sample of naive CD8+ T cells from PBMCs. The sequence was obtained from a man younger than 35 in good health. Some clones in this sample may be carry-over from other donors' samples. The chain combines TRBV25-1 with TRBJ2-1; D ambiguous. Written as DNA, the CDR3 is TGTGCCAGCAGTGCACATCGACCGACCTCCGGGCAGTTCTTC. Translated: CASSAHRPTSGQFF.